This entry lists 6 T cell receptor beta chains sequenced from one sample in a study of tumor-infiltrating lymphocytes in primary liver carcinoma. Co-extraction of both nucleic acids (RNA and DNA) used roughly 20-34 mg of unsorted bulk tissue. Starting from 400 to 500 ng of total RNA, TCR beta cDNA was produced with a primer in the constant region. Slightly modified ARM-PCR, run as three nested multiplex PCR rounds, produced the TCR beta libraries. Both of the initial two PCR rounds ran for about 11 cycles and employed TRBV1-TRBV30 forward primers alongside a C-beta reverse primer. TCRdb re-called the multiplex PCR reads through MiXCR, storing one row per CDR3 protein. Of around 80,000 distinct CDR3 sequences in the sample, approximately 62% were seen once. What was sequenced was tumor-adjacent normal liver tissue. The receptors were gathered from a man aged 40-49 years with primary liver carcinoma and hepatitis B virus infection.

Details on this clonotype: Sequence at one end of the junction differs from germline and may be a read error. The gene calls are TRBV20-1 and TRBJ2-7; D is unclear. Germline assignment: CDR1 DFQATT and CDR2 SNEGSKA (reference sequence). The CDR3 totals 14 residues. This chain's CDR3 is CSARPTDRSYKQYF. The CDR3 DNA reads TGCAGTGCTAGACCGACGGACCGTTCCTACAAGCAGTACTTC.

J is TRBJ1-2 and V is TRBV29-1; D not resolved. Trimming took 6 bases from V and 4 from J, leaving 15 bases between them. There are 13 residues in the CDR3. The germline V gene has CDR1 SQVTM and CDR2 ANQGSEA. DNA of the CDR3: TGCAGCGTCGCGGACTGGGGTAGCTATGGCTACACCTTC. This gives the protein CSVADWGSYGYTF.

This clonotype occurred once. One end of the junction fails to match germline, which may point to a read error. The genes are TRBV6-1 and TRBJ1-5; perhaps TRBD1 as D (5 bases). The CDR3 runs 15 residues. Germline V gene lookup returns CDR1 MNHNS and CDR2 SASEGT. CDR3 amino acids: CASSEARQQNQPQHF. The CDR3 region has the DNA TGTGCTAGCAGTGAGGCGAGACAGCAAAATCAGCCCCAGCATTTT.

Note on this clonotype: At one of its ends the junction is not consistent with the germline gene, which may arise from a read error. This chain connects TRBV4-3 to TRBJ2-7, with D perhaps TRBD2 (5 bases). Germline CDR1 LGHNA, CDR2 YSLEER. The CDR3 is 16 residues long. CDR3 DNA sequence: TGCGCTAGCAGCCAAGCCATAGTGGGAGCGGCCTACGAGCAGTACTTC. It specifies CASSQAIVGAAYEQYF.

As for this clonotype: An end of the junction does not agree with germline; a read error may underlie this. The rearrangement links TRBV29-1 to TRBJ2-7; TRBD2 aligns across 7 bases. CDR3 length: 15 residues. Germline values: CDR1 SQVTM, CDR2 ANQGSEA. The CDR3 sequence is CSIEEERGGSYEKYF. In DNA, the CDR3 is TGCAGCATTGAAGAAGAACGGGGCGGGAGCTACGAGAAGTACTTC.

About this clonotype: Because the CDR3 is missing its conserved closing phenylalanine or tryptophan, this is likely a read error. The limits of the CDR3 on the DNA are not certain, so only TCRdb's listed CDR3 is given. The V call is TRBV11-2, the J call TRBJ2-7; the D segment call TRBD1 is taken from the table without a DNA check. A total of 13 residues make up the CDR3, ends included. Germline values: CDR1 SGHAT, CDR2 FQNNGV. This chain's CDR3 is CANSFDRVYEQCL.